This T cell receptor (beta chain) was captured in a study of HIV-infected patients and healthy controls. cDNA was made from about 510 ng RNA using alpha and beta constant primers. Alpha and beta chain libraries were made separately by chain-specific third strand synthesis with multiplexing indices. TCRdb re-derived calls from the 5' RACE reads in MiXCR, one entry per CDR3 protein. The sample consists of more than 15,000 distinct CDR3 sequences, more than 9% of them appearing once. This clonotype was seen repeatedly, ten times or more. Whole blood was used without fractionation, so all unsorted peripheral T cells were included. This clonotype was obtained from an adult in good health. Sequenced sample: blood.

The CDR3 DNA reads TGCGCCAGCAGCTACGGCCCTAGGGAAGAGACCCAGTACTTC. Translation: CASSYGPREETQYF. The chain couples TRBV5-1 to TRBJ2-5; no definite D call. Germline V CDR1 and CDR2: SGHRS, YFSETQ. Trimming shortened V by 3 bases and J by 3 bases, and 12 bases separated the two germline ends. The CDR3 totals 14 residues.